This passage covers 30 T cell receptor beta chains from one sample sequenced in a study of cytomegalovirus exposure and HLA in healthy donors. Primers: 60 Vbeta forward and 13 Jbeta reverse. Generated by immunoSEQ multiplex PCR, the TCRdb table keeps only in-frame clones and is missing some. The table has some 160,000 clones, roughly 80% seen once; the top ten hold less than 2.5%. Source material: PBMCs. Every receptor here comes from a man aged 50 or older in good health and CMV-seropositive.

This clone has just a few counts. The chain is built from TRBV27 and TRBJ1-1; 10 positions match TRBD1. This CDR3 is 15 amino acids long. The V gene end was trimmed by 4 bases and the J gene end by 1 base; junction bases not matched to a gene: 3. Germline V gene data show CDR1 as MNHEY and CDR2 as SMNVEV (reference sequence). CDR3 loop: CASSSWTGGNTEAFF. The CDR3 nucleotides are TGTGCCAGCAGTTCATGGACAGGGGGGAACACTGAAGCTTTCTTT.

On this clone itself: Other DNA variants within this sample encode the same CDR3. This rearrangement joins TRBV27 to TRBJ1-4; TRBD1 aligns across 7 bases. The CDR3 contains 13 residues. Unmatched junction bases numbered 1, after V lost 6 bases and J lost 3 bases. CDR1 and CDR2 (germline): MNHEY, SMNVEV (reference sequence). The CDR3, as DNA: TGTGCCAGCAGGGACAGGTCTAATGAAAAACTGTTTTTT. Amino acids: CASRDRSNEKLFF.

This clone was detected a few times. This chain uses TRBV6-5 with TRBJ1-2; weak D call: TRBD1 (6 bases). The CDR3 has 12 amino acids. Germline V gene sequence: CDR1 MNHEY, CDR2 SVGAGI. Trimming took off 8 bases at V and 8 bases at J, with 15 bases between the two ends. As DNA, the CDR3 is TGTGCCAGCGGGGGAGGGGGTAGAGGCTACACCTTC. As protein: CASGGGGRGYTF.

The rearrangement joins TRBV19 to TRBJ2-7, with 8 bases matching TRBD1. CDR1 is LNHDA and CDR2 is SQIVND in the germline V gene (reference sequence). Trimming took 2 bases from V and 2 from J; bases not matched to a gene: 5. The CDR3 runs 15 residues. Written as DNA, the CDR3 is TGTGCCAGTAGTATACCAGGACAGGGAACCTACGAGCAGTACTTC. Translated, it gives CASSIPGQGTYEQYF.

The table lists this clone with a few counts. The V and J genes are TRBV25-1 and TRBJ1-1; the D is unclear. The germline gives CDR1 MGHDK, CDR2 SYGVNS. The length of the CDR3 is 11 residues. V lost 7 bases, J lost 6 bases, and 9 bases lay in between. CDR3: CASTRLAEAFF. DNA for the CDR3: TGTGCCAGCACCAGGTTAGCTGAAGCTTTCTTT.

The chain couples TRBV5-4 to TRBJ2-5, with D possibly being TRBD1 (6 bases). V gave up 5 bases and J gave up 3 bases, with 11 bases separating them. Germline V lookup: CDR1 SGHNT, CDR2 YYREEE (reference sequence). This CDR3 is built from 13 residues. This CDR3 reads CASSYRTEETQYF. The CDR3 nucleotides read TGTGCCAGCAGTTACCGGACAGAAGAGACCCAGTACTTC.

The chain combines TRBV19 with TRBJ2-7, with 8 bases lining up with TRBD2. The ends lost 5 bases at V and 5 bases at J; junction bases unmatched: 5. The CDR3 is made up of 13 amino acids. CDR1 and CDR2 from the germline V gene are LNHDA and SQIVND (reference sequence). The CDR3 loop reads CASSWAGGDEQYF. CDR3 DNA: TGTGCCAGTAGTTGGGCGGGGGGCGACGAGCAGTACTTC.

The gene calls are TRBV9 and TRBJ1-4, with D unresolved. This CDR3 is 13 amino acids long. The germline V and J ends were trimmed by 4 bases and 7 bases, with 11 bases remaining between them. The V gene's germline CDR1 is SGDLS and CDR2 YYNGEE. For the CDR3, the DNA is TGTGCCAGCAGCAGACGACGGAGTGAAAAACTGTTTTTT. Residues: CASSRRRSEKLFF.

This chain uses TRBV11-2 with TRBJ2-5; TRBD2 matches at 8 bases. The CDR3 is made up of 14 amino acids. From germline, CDR1 is SGHAT and CDR2 FQNNGV. Trimming took 5 bases from V and 5 from J; bases not matched to a gene: 7. The CDR3 protein is CASSPGRVTETQYF. CDR3 DNA: TGTGCCAGCAGCCCCGGGAGGGTCACGGAGACCCAGTACTTC.

The chain joins TRBV28 to TRBJ1-2; 9 bases agree with TRBD1. Germline lookup yields CDR1 MDHEN and CDR2 SYDVKM. The length of the CDR3 is 16 residues. J gave up 1 base and V 1 base, and 4 bases lay outside the gene matches. The CDR3 DNA follows: TGTGCCAGCAGTTTATCCGGGACAGGGATTAACTATGGCTACACCTTC. Its translation: CASSLSGTGINYGYTF.

This chain joins TRBV6-5 and TRBJ1-2; maybe TRBD1 (6 bases). The length of the CDR3 is 16 residues. The germline V gene has CDR1 MNHEY and CDR2 SVGAGI. V was trimmed by 4 bases and J by 6 bases, leaving 21 bases between them. CDR3: CASSFTTGSGDHGYTF. Here the CDR3 DNA reads TGTGCCAGCAGTTTTACAACGGGGTCAGGGGACCATGGCTACACCTTC.

This rearrangement joins TRBV10-1 to TRBJ2-3; TRBD2 agrees at 8 bases. The CDR3 has 18 amino acids. The V segment lost 4 bases and the J segment 4 bases; nucleotides outside the gene matches: 16. Germline loops: CDR1 WNHNN, CDR2 SYGVQD (reference sequence). CDR3 bases: TGCGCCAGCAGTGTCGCAACCTCTTCAGCGGGGGCTGCAGATACGCAGTATTTT. The encoded protein is CASSVATSSAGAADTQYF.

This clone was counted a few times. This chain connects TRBV7-2 to TRBJ1-1, with TRBD1 matching over 10 bases. V gave up 5 bases and J gave up 3 bases; unmatched junction bases: 3. The length of the CDR3 is 14 residues. Germline V CDR1 and CDR2: SGHTA, FQGNSA. CDR3 nucleotides: TGTGCCAGCAGCGTCGACAGGGGGCACACTGAAGCTTTCTTT. Residues: CASSVDRGHTEAFF.

Only one count was recorded for this clone. The J gene is TRBJ1-1, the V gene TRBV5-1; 8 bases are a match to TRBD1. V was pared by 0 bases and J by 1 base, with 5 bases of the junction left unmatched. The V gene's germline CDR1 is SGHRS and CDR2 YFSETQ. CDR3 length: 16 residues. CDR3 coding DNA: TGCGCCAGCAGCTTGGGGACCGGACAGGGGAACACTGAAGCTTTCTTT. This sequence encodes CASSLGTGQGNTEAFF.

The V and J genes are TRBV4-1 and TRBJ1-1; no firm D call. CDR1 and CDR2 (germline): MGHRA, YSYEKL. The V end lost 1 base, the J end lost 5 bases, and 11 bases lay between the germline ends. The CDR3 totals 14 residues. In DNA form, the CDR3 reads TGCGCCAGCAGCCAAGGAGTTCCGGGAACTGAAGCTTTCTTT. Its protein product is CASSQGVPGTEAFF.

The rearrangement uses TRBV5-1 and TRBJ1-2; possible D gene TRBD1, 6 bases. Germline V lookup: CDR1 SGHRS, CDR2 YFSETQ. Trimming took 4 bases from V and 4 from J, leaving 14 bases between them. This CDR3 is 14 amino acids long. This CDR3 is CASSNPQGFYGYTF. The CDR3 DNA reads TGCGCCAGCAGCAACCCACAGGGCTTCTATGGCTACACCTTC.

The chain joins TRBV25-1 to TRBJ2-2, with a weak D call TRBD2 (5 bases). Per the germline V gene, CDR1 is MGHDK and CDR2 is SYGVNS. The CDR3 is 17 residues long. The V end was cut by 3 bases, the J end by 1 base, with 15 bases between. The CDR3 DNA reads TGTGCCAGCAGTGATCGAGGGAATTTCCAGAACACCGGGGAGCTGTTTTTT. Residues: CASSDRGNFQNTGELFF. Combining the CDR3 with reference TRBV25-1 and TRBJ2-2 gives the whole variable domain EADIYQTPRYLVIGTGKKITLECSQTMGHDKMYWYQQDPGMELHLIHYSYGVNSTEKGDLSSESTVSRIRTEHFPLTLESARPSHTSQYLCASSDRGNFQNTGELFFGEGSRLTVL.

V is TRBV28 and J is TRBJ1-4; a weak D match, TRBD1 (6 bases). V shed 5 bases and J shed 8 bases, with 18 bases lying between them. The germline V gene encodes CDR1 MDHEN and CDR2 SYDVKM. This CDR3 is 15 amino acids long. The CDR3 protein is CASSPSNRVKEKLFF. CDR3 DNA sequence: TGTGCCAGCAGTCCCTCGAACAGGGTGAAAGAAAAACTGTTTTTT.

This chain joins TRBV6-5 and TRBJ2-7; 7 nucleotides agree with TRBD1. Germline values: CDR1 MNHEY, CDR2 SVGAGI. J lost 2 bases, V lost 5 bases, and 3 bases had no gene match. This CDR3 is built from 13 residues. This CDR3 reads CASSRDSPYEQYF. The CDR3 bases are TGTGCCAGCAGTCGGGACAGCCCCTACGAGCAGTACTTC.

The CDR3 here is CASSVVPVQGNSPLHF. CDR3 coding DNA: TGTGCCAGCAGTGTGGTTCCAGTTCAGGGTAATTCACCCCTCCACTTT. This sequence joins TRBV2 and TRBJ1-6; D is perhaps TRBD1 (5 bases). The CDR3 is made up of 16 amino acids. The germline V and J ends were trimmed by 4 bases and 6 bases, with 16 bases remaining between them. CDR1 SNHLY and CDR2 FYNNEI come from the germline V gene.

The rearrangement links TRBV9 to TRBJ2-5, with D perhaps matching TRBD2 (6 bases). Germline V gene data show CDR1 as SGDLS and CDR2 as YYNGEE. CDR3 length: 14 amino acids. V lost 3 bases, J lost 5 bases, and 14 bases lay in between. This chain's CDR3 is CASSAPSGGETQYF. DNA of the CDR3: TGTGCCAGCAGCGCACCGAGTGGGGGGGAGACCCAGTACTTC.

The chain combines TRBV7-9 with TRBJ2-7; TRBD2 is a possible D gene (7 bases). The germline V gene has CDR1 SEHNR and CDR2 FQNEAQ (reference sequence). Trimming removed 1 base at V and 5 bases at J, with 18 bases between. There are 16 residues in the CDR3. CDR3 residues: CASSLGVGGARNEQYF. Written as DNA, the CDR3 is TGTGCCAGCAGCTTAGGGGTGGGGGGGGCGAGAAACGAGCAGTACTTC.

The rearrangement uses TRBV27 and TRBJ1-4; no clear D. Trimming removed 5 bases from V and 0 bases from J, with 16 bases in between. This CDR3 is 17 amino acids long. Germline lookup yields CDR1 MNHEY and CDR2 SMNVEV (reference sequence). CDR3 DNA sequence: TGTGCCAGCAGTCTCCGTCCCCCCCTTGCAACTAATGAAAAACTGTTTTTT. This encodes CASSLRPPLATNEKLFF.

The rearrangement links TRBV7-2 to TRBJ1-2; 7 bases line up with TRBD1. The germline V gene encodes CDR1 SGHTA and CDR2 FQGNSA. The CDR3 contains 15 residues. The J segment lost 0 bases and the V segment lost 2 bases, leaving 3 bases of the junction unmatched. The CDR3 is CASSLRDRPNYGYTF. CDR3 DNA: TGTGCCAGCAGCTTAAGGGACAGACCTAACTATGGCTACACCTTC.

This chain connects TRBV30 to TRBJ1-1; 9 bases match TRBD1. Germline-derived CDR1 and CDR2 are GTSNPN and SVGIG (reference sequence). V lost 3 bases, J lost 11 bases, and 16 bases stayed unmatched. This CDR3 has 15 residues. The CDR3 loop is CAWSETWGQGREAFF. CDR3 sequence (DNA): TGTGCCTGGAGCGAAACTTGGGGACAGGGTAGGGAGGCTTTCTTT.

DNA for the CDR3: TGTGCCAGCTCACAAGAGACCCAGTACTTC. Its translation: CASSQETQYF. V and J are TRBV6-1 and TRBJ2-5; D unresolved. The CDR3 runs to 10 residues. Germline CDR1 reads MNHNS; CDR2 reads SASEGT. With 8 bases removed from V and 2 bases from J, the gap between germline ends came to 3 bases.

The genes are TRBV6-4 and TRBJ1-6; 8 bases are shared with TRBD1. Losses at the gene ends were 3 bases for V and 7 bases for J; bases not matched to a gene: 5. Germline V gives CDR1 MRHNA, CDR2 SNTAGT. CDR3 length: 15 amino acids. The CDR3 is CASSEMDRANSPLHF. The DNA of the CDR3 is TGTGCCAGCAGTGAGATGGACAGGGCGAATTCACCCCTCCACTTT.

The chain uses TRBV5-5 and TRBJ1-2; 10 bases line up with TRBD1. Germline V CDR1 and CDR2: SGHKS, YYEKEE (reference sequence). Losses at the gene ends were 2 bases for V and 5 bases for J; bases not matched to a gene: 6. This CDR3 contains 15 residues. CDR3 bases: TGTGCCAGCAGCTTAGACCGGGACAGGGGTTATGGCTACACCTTC. Protein product: CASSLDRDRGYGYTF.

This clone has just one count. The DNA of the CDR3 is TGTGCCAGCAGTGTTGCCGGTTTCGGGACATGGGGAACCCAGTACTTC. Protein sequence: CASSVAGFGTWGTQYF. The rearrangement links TRBV2 to TRBJ2-5; D may be TRBD1 (6 bases). The V gene's germline CDR1 is SNHLY and CDR2 FYNNEI. CDR3 size: 16 residues. Deletions cut 4 bases from V and 8 bases from J, with 23 bases between.

The J gene is TRBJ1-2, the V gene TRBV7-8, with TRBD1 matching 9 bases. CDR1 and CDR2 from the germline V gene are SGHVS and FQNEAQ. Trimming at V came to 5 bases and at J to 3 bases, leaving 4 bases not matched to a gene. The CDR3 covers 14 residues. CDR3 protein: CASSPDRGYYGYTF. The CDR3 DNA follows: TGTGCCAGCAGCCCGGACAGGGGCTACTATGGCTACACCTTC.